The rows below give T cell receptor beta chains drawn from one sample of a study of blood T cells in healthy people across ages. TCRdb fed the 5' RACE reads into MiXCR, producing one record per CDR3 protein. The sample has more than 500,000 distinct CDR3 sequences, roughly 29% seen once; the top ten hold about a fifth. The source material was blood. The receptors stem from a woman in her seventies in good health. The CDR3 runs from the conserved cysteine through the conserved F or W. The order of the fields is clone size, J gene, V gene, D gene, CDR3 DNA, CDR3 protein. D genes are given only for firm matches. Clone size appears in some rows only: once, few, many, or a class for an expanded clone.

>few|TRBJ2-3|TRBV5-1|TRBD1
TGCGCCAGCAGCCTCGGAGTTGGGACAGGCACAGATACGCAGTATTTT
CASSLGVGTGTDTQYF
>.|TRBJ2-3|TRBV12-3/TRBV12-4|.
TGTGCCAGCCGGGCCGCAACGGATACGCAGTATTTT
CASRAATDTQYF
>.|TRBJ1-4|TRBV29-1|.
TGCAGCCAAAGATCAGGGGATAGCGAAAAACTGTTTTTT
CSQRSGDSEKLFF
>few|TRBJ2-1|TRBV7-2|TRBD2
TGTGCCAGCAGCCGGGGAGTAGCGGGGGGTCCCGTTTACAATGAGCAGTTCTTC
CASSRGVAGGPVYNEQFF
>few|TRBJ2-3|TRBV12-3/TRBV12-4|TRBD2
TGTGCCAGCAGTTTTGGAGCGGGGGGCCCGTGGGATACGCAGTATTTT
CASSFGAGGPWDTQYF
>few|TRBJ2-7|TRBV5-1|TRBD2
TGCGCCAGCAGCCCCGGGGGGACTAGCGACGAGCAGTACTTC
CASSPGGTSDEQYF
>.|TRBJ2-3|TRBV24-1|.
TGTGCCACCAGTGATTCGGAAGTTAAAGATACGCAGTATTTT
CATSDSEVKDTQYF
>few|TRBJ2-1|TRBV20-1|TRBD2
TGCAGTGCTAGGCCCCCTCCTCCGGGACTAGCGGGGCGTGAGCAGTTCTTC
CSARPPPPGLAGREQFF
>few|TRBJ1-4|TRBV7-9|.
TGTGCCAGCAGCTTGCAACAGGGACGGGAAAAACTGTTTTTT
CASSLQQGREKLFF
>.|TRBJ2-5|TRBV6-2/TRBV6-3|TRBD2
TGTGCCAGCAGGGGTAGCGGGGGAACAGAGACCCAGTACTTC
CASRGSGGTETQYF
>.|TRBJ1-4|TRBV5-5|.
TGTGCCAGCAGCTTCAGTAATGAAAAACTGTTTTTT
CASSFSNEKLFF
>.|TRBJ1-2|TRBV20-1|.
TGCAGTGCTGTCTATGCCAGAGTTGGCTACACCTTC
CSAVYARVGYTF
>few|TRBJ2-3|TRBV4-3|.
TGCGCCAGCAGCCAAGATCGGAATAGCATAGATACGCAGTATTTT
CASSQDRNSIDTQYF
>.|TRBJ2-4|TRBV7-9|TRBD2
TGTGCCAGCAGCTTAATCACTAGCGGGAGGAAGGACATTCAGTACTTC
CASSLITSGRKDIQYF
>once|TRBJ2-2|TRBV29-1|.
TGCAGCGTTGCCCGGATTTCCCCCGGGGAGCTGTTTTTT
CSVARISPGELFF
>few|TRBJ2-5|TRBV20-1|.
TGCAGTGCTACGGGGACCCTATACCAAGAGACCCAGTACTTC
CSATGTLYQETQYF
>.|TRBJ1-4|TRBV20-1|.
TGCAGTGCTCGAGGGGGGGGATCGGATGAAAAACTGTTTTTT
CSARGGGSDEKLFF
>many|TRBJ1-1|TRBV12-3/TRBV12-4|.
TGTGCCAGCAGTTTAGGAGCCAGGAACACTGAAGCTTTCTTT
CASSLGARNTEAFF
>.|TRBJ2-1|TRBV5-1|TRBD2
TGCGCCAGCAGCTTGGTGTCGGGGGGTATTAGCTCCTACAATGAGCAGTTCTTC
CASSLVSGGISSYNEQFF
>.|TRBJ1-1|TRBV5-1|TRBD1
TGCGCCAGCAGCTTGTTCGGACAGGAGGGCACTGAGGCTTTCTTT
CASSLFGQEGTEAFF
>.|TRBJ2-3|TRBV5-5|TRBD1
TGTGCCAGCAGCGCCGCCATGGGACAGGGTTTCACAGATACGCAGTATTTT
CASSAAMGQGFTDTQYF
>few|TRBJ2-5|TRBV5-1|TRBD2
TGCGCCAGATCTATACGGACTAGTCACCTTCCCCAGTACTTC
CARSIRTSHLPQYF
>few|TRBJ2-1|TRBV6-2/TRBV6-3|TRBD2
TGTGCCAGCAGTCCCGCGACTAGCGGGGACAATGAGCAGTTCTTC
CASSPATSGDNEQFF
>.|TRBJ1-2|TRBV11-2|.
TGTGCCAGCAGCCTGGAGGGGTTCGGCTACGGCTACACCTTC
CASSLEGFGYGYTF
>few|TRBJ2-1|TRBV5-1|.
TGCGCCAGCAGCTATCAATTAACAGGGAACAATGAGCAGTTCTTC
CASSYQLTGNNEQFF
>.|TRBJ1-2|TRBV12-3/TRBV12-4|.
TGTGCCAGCAGTTTCGGAAGGTTTGGCTACACCTTC
CASSFGRFGYTF
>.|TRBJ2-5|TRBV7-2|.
TGTGCCAGCAGCTTCCAGAGGGGCAATCAAGAGACCCAGTACTTC
CASSFQRGNQETQYF
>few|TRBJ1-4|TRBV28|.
TGTGCCAGCAGTTTGAGGGTAGAGGAGAAACTGTTTTTT
CASSLRVEEKLFF
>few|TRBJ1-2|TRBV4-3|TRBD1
TGCGCCAGCAGCCAAGAACGAGGGACAGTGCGCTCGAAAGGCTACGCCTTC
CASSQERGTVRSKGYAF
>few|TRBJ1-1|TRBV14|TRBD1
TGTGCCAGCAGCCCAACAGGGGCTCGGGTGAACACTGAAGCTTTCTTT
CASSPTGARVNTEAFF
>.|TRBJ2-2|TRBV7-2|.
TGTGCCAGCAGTCAAGGGAGGGGGTTCAGGGAGCTGTTTTTT
CASSQGRGFRELFF
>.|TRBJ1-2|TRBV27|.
TGTGCCAGCAGTAGAGACGGAGCGGGTGGCTATGGCTACACCTTC
CASSRDGAGGYGYTF
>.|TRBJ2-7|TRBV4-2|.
TGTGCCAGCAGTCAAGATCCAGGACTTAGCTCCTACGAGCAGTACTTC
CASSQDPGLSSYEQYF
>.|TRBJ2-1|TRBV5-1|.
TGCGCCAGCAGCTTGAGAGTTGGAGGCGATGAGCAGTTCTTC
CASSLRVGGDEQFF
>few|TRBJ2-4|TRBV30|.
TGTGCCTGGAGTGAAACCAAAAACATTCAGTACTTC
CAWSETKNIQYF
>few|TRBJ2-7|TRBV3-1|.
TGTGCCAGCAGCCACGACACATACGAGCAGTACTTC
CASSHDTYEQYF